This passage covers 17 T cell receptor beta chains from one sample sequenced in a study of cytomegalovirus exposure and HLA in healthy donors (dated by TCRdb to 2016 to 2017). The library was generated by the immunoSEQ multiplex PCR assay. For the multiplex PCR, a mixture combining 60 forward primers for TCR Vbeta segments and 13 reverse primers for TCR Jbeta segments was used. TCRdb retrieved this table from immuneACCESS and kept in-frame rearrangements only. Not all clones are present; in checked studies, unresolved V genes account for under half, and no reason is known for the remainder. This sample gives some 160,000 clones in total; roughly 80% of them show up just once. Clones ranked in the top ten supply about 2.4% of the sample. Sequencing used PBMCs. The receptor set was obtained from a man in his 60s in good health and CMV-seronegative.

The CDR3: CASSLVLAGGSYEQYF. The CDR3, as DNA: TGCGCCAGCAGCCTGGTACTAGCGGGGGGATCCTACGAGCAGTACTTC. The V call is TRBV5-1, the J call TRBJ2-7; 12 bases match TRBD2. The germline V gene has CDR1 SGHRS and CDR2 YFSETQ. This CDR3 has 16 amino acids. The J segment lost 1 base and the V segment lost 4 bases, leaving 6 bases of the junction unmatched.

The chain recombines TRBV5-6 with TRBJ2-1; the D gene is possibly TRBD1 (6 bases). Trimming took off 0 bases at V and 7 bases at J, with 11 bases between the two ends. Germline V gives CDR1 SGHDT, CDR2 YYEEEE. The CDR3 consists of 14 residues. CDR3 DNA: TGTGCCAGCAGCTTGGGCAGGGGAGAGAATGAGCAGTTCTTC. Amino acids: CASSLGRGENEQFF.

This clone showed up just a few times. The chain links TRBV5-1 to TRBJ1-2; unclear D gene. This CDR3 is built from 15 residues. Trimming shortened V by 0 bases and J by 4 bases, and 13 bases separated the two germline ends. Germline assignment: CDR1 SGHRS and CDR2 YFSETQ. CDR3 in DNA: TGCGCCAGCAGCTTGGAACTTGGACTTGGCTATGGCTACACCTTC. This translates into CASSLELGLGYGYTF.

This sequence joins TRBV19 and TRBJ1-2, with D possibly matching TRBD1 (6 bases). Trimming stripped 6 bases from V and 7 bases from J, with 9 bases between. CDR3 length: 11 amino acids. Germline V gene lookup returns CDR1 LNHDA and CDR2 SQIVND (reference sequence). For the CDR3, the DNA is TGTGCCAGTAGGAAGACAGGTGGCTACACCTTC. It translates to CASRKTGGYTF.

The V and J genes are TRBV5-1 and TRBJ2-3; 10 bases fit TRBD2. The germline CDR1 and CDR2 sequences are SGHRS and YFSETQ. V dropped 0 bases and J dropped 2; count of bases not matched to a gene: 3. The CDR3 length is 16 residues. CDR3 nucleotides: TGCGCCAGCAGCTTGGTCCTAGCGGGGGACACAGATACGCAGTATTTT. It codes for CASSLVLAGDTDTQYF.

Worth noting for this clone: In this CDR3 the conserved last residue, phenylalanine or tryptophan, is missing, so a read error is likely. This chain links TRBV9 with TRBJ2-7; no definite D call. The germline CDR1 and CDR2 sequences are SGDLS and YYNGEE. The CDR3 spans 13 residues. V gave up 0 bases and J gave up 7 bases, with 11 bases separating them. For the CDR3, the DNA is TGTGCCAGCAGCGTAGGTCCGTTGTGGGAGCAGTACCTC. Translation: CASSVGPLWEQYL.

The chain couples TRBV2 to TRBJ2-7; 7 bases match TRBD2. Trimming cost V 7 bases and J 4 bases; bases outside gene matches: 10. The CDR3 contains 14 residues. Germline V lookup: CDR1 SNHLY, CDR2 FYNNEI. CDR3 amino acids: CASTGREKQYEQYF. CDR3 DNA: TGTGCCAGCACGGGGAGGGAAAAACAATACGAGCAGTACTTC.

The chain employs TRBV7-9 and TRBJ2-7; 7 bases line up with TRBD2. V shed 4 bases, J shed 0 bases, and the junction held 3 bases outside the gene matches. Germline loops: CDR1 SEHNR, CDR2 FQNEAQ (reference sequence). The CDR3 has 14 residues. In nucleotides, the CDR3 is TGTGCCAGCAGCTCGCTAGCGGTCTCCTACGAGCAGTACTTC. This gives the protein CASSSLAVSYEQYF.

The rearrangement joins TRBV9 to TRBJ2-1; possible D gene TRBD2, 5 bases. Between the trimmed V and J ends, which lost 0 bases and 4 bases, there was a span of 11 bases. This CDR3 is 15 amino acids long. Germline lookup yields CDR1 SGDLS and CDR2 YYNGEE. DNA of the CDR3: TGTGCCAGCAGCGTAGAAGGTAGCGTATACAATGAGCAGTTCTTC. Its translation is CASSVEGSVYNEQFF.

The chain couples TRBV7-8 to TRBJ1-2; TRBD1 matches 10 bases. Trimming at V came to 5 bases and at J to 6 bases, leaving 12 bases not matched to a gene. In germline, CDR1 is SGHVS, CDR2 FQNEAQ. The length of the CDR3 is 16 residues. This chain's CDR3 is CASSRVPGQGFDGYTF. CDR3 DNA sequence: TGTGCCAGCAGCCGTGTCCCGGGACAGGGGTTCGATGGCTACACCTTC.

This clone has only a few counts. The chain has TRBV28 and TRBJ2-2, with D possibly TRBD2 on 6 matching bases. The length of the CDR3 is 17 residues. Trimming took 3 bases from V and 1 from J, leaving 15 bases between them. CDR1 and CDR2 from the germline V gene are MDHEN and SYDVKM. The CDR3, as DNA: TGTGCCAGCAGTTTCCCGCGGGGTATTATGAACACCGGGGAGCTGTTTTTT. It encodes CASSFPRGIMNTGELFF.

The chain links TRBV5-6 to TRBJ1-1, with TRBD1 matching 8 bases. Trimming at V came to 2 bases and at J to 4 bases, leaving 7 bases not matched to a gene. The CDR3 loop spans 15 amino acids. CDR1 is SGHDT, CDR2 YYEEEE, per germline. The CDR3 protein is CASSFSNRGFTEAFF. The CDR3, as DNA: TGTGCCAGCAGCTTTTCCAACAGGGGGTTCACTGAAGCTTTCTTT.

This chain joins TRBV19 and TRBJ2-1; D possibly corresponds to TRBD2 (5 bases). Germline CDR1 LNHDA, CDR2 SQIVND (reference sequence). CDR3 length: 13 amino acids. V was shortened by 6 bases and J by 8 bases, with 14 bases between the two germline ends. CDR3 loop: CASSFERWHEQFF. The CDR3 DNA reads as TGTGCCAGTAGCTTCGAGCGGTGGCATGAGCAGTTCTTC.

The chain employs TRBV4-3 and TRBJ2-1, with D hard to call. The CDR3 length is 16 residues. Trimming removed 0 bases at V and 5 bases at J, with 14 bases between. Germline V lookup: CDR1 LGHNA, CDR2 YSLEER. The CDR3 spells CASSQDGAIRHNEQFF. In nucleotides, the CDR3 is TGCGCCAGCAGCCAAGACGGTGCGATTCGCCACAATGAGCAGTTCTTC.

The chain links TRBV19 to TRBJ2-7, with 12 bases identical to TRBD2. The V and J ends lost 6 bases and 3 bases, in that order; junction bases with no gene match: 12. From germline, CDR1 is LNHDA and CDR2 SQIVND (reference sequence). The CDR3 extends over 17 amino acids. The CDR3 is CASSLTSGGLAGYEQYF. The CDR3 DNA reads TGTGCCAGTAGCTTGACTAGCGGGGGACTTGCGGGCTACGAGCAGTACTTC.

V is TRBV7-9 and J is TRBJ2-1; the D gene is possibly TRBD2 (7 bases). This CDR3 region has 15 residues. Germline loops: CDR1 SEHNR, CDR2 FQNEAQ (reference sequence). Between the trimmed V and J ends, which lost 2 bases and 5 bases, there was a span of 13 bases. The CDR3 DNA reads TGTGCCAGCAGCTTAAGCGGGACATTAGACAATGAGCAGTTCTTC. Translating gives CASSLSGTLDNEQFF.

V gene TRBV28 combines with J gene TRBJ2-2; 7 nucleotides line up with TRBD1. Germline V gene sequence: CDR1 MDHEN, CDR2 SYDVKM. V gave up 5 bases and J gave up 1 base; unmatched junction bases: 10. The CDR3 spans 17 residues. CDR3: CASSTFPGQKNTGELFF. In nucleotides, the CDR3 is TGTGCCAGCAGTACCTTTCCGGGACAGAAGAACACCGGGGAGCTGTTTTTT.